These T cell receptor beta chains were read from a single sample in a study of blood T cell repertoires in COVID-19. Libraries were prepared by immunoSEQ multiplex PCR; TCRdb keeps only in-frame clonotypes and omits some of them. Among approximately 260,000 clones listed, around nine tenths were seen once. The source material was PBMCs or T cells enriched from blood (not recorded which). The origin of the receptors is a woman aged 18-29 years who had recovered from COVID-19. Each CDR3 is given with its conserved first and last residue. The order of the fields is D gene, V gene, clone size, J gene, CDR3 DNA, CDR3 protein. The D gene is left open where the match is weak. Some rows mark clone size as missing; the rest say once, few, many or name a class of expanded clone.

.	TRBV6-6	.	TRBJ2-1	TGTGCCAGCAGCCTGTCCGGGGTACAGTCCTACAATGAGCAGTTCTTC	CASSLSGVQSYNEQFF
TRBD2	TRBV7-6	.	TRBJ2-7	TGTGCCAGCACCTTCTCTGGGGAGGGTTTTAATCGGGGATTCGAGCAGTACTTC	CASTFSGEGFNRGFEQYF
TRBD2	TRBV6-5	.	TRBJ2-7	TGTGCCAGCGGTCGGGAGGGCCCCAACGAGCAGTACTTC	CASGREGPNEQYF
TRBD1	TRBV28	.	TRBJ1-1	TGTGCCAGCACAGGGGGTAACACTGAAGCTTTCTTT	CASTGGNTEAFF
TRBD1	TRBV5-4	.	TRBJ1-1	TGTGCCAGCAGCGCCCCAGGACAGGCCTCTGAAGCTTTCTTT	CASSAPGQASEAFF
TRBD1	TRBV10-2	few	TRBJ2-3	TGCGCCAGCAGCCCCCAGACAGGGGAGACAGAAGATACGCAGTATTTT	CASSPQTGETEDTQYF
.	TRBV5-1	once	TRBJ2-5	TGCGCCAGCAACCGGGGGAGGGGGACAGGTGAAGAGACCCAGTACTTC	CASNRGRGTGEETQYF
TRBD1	TRBV24-1	.	TRBJ2-3	TGTGCCACCAGTGATACAGGGGGATCCACAGATACGCAGTATTTT	CATSDTGGSTDTQYF
TRBD2	TRBV7-9	.	TRBJ2-1	TGTGCCAGCAGCTTAGGATTGCTAGCGGGAGAGTTCTCCTACAATGAGCAGTTCTTC	CASSLGLLAGEFSYNEQFF
TRBD1	TRBV6-5	.	TRBJ1-1	TGTGCCAGCAGAACGGACAGGGCCGAAACTGAAGCTTTCTTT	CASRTDRAETEAFF
TRBD1	TRBV10-1	once	TRBJ2-1	TGCGCCAGCAGTCTTACAGGGGGTAACAATGAGCAGTTCTTC	CASSLTGGNNEQFF
.	TRBV7-8	.	TRBJ2-3	TGTGCCAGCAGCTTTCGACAGACAGATACGCAGTATTTT	CASSFRQTDTQYF
.	TRBV21-1	.	TRBJ1-5	TGTGCCAGCAGCAAGATCGGGATCCGCAATCAGCCCCAGCATTTT	CASSKIGIRNQPQHF
.	TRBV4-1	.	TRBJ1-4	TGCGCCAGCAGCCAAGATGGGATACAGGCAACTAATGAAAAACTGTTTTTT	CASSQDGIQATNEKLFF
TRBD1	TRBV19	.	TRBJ2-6	TGTGCCAGTAGCATTACGACAGGGACTGGGGCCAACGTCCTGACTTTC	CASSITTGTGANVLTF
.	TRBV5-1	.	TRBJ1-2	TGCGCCAGCAGCTTGGGGGCTACTCCTCGGGGCTACACCTTC	CASSLGATPRGYTF
TRBD1	TRBV28	.	TRBJ2-5	TGTGCCAGCAGTGGACAGGGAGCCGGTCGGACCCAGTACTTC	CASSGQGAGRTQYF
.	TRBV28	.	TRBJ2-5	TGTGCCAGCAGTCCCCATCGGACGGGACAAGAGACCCAGTACTTC	CASSPHRTGQETQYF
.	TRBV28	once	TRBJ1-5	TGTGCCAGCAGTCCCGGGAGGGGACAATACAGCAATCAGCCCCAGCATTTT	CASSPGRGQYSNQPQHF
.	TRBV2	.	TRBJ1-4	TGTGCCAGCAGGACGGGTTACGAAAAACTGTTTTTT	CASRTGYEKLFF
TRBD2	TRBV27	.	TRBJ2-7	TGTGCCAGCAGTATGACTAGCGGGAATTCCTACGAGCAGTACTTC	CASSMTSGNSYEQYF
TRBD1	TRBV5-6	.	TRBJ1-2	TGTGCCAGCAGCTTGATCTGGGACAGGAACTATGGCTACACCTTC	CASSLIWDRNYGYTF
TRBD2	TRBV11-2	.	TRBJ2-3	TGTGCCAGCAGCTTAAGTAGCGGGGGGGCCTTAGATACGCAGTATTTT	CASSLSSGGALDTQYF
TRBD1	TRBV27	once	TRBJ2-1	TGTGCCAGCACCCGGACAGGGGTGAATGAGCAGTTCTTC	CASTRTGVNEQFF
.	TRBV6-5	.	TRBJ1-1	TGTGCCAGCAGTTACTCGACAGCCATGAACACTGAAGCTTTCTTT	CASSYSTAMNTEAFF
TRBD1	TRBV7-9	.	TRBJ1-6	TGTGCCAGCAGCCTCTCCCACAGGGGAAGTAATTCACCCCTCCACTTT	CASSLSHRGSNSPLHF
.	TRBV7-2	once	TRBJ1-3	TGTGCCAGCAGCTCCGATGGAGATGGAAACACCATATATTTT	CASSSDGDGNTIYF
TRBD2	TRBV11-3	.	TRBJ2-3	TGTGCCAGCAGCTCCGGACTAGCGAGCACAGATACGCAGTATTTT	CASSSGLASTDTQYF
.	TRBV19	.	TRBJ1-1	TGTGCCAGTAGTATAGGTTCGACAACCACTGAAGCTTTCTTT	CASSIGSTTTEAFF
TRBD1	TRBV4-1	.	TRBJ2-1	TGCGCCAGCAGCCAAGGACCAGGGGGCGTGCACGATGAGCAGTTCTTC	CASSQGPGGVHDEQFF
TRBD1	TRBV3-1/TRBV3-2	.	TRBJ1-1	TGTGCCAGCAGCCAGCAACAGGGGGCCGCTGAAGCTTTCTTT	CASSQQQGAAEAFF
.	TRBV9	.	TRBJ1-2	TGTGCCAGCAGCGTAGACGGGAGGGACTATGGCTACACCTTC	CASSVDGRDYGYTF
TRBD2	TRBV10-3	.	TRBJ2-3	TGTGCCATCAGCCTACGGGGGACTAGCGGGAGGGCCATCGCAGATACGCAGTATTTT	CAISLRGTSGRAIADTQYF
.	TRBV4-1	.	TRBJ2-7	TGCGCCAGCAGCCAGGTTTCTTCAGGAATTTTCTACGAGCAGTACTTC	CASSQVSSGIFYEQYF
.	TRBV9	.	TRBJ1-1	TGTGCCAGCAGCGTAGTCGCGGGGGGCTGGAACACTGAAGCTTTCTTT	CASSVVAGGWNTEAFF
.	TRBV7-2	.	TRBJ2-1	TGTGCCAGCAGCTTCCGGGGGGCCTTAAATGAGCAGTTCTTC	CASSFRGALNEQFF
.	TRBV20-1	.	TRBJ1-6	TGCAGTGCTAGTTCGCCAGGATATAATTCACCCCTCCACTTT	CSASSPGYNSPLHF
.	TRBV13	few	TRBJ1-3	TGTGCCAGCAGCTTAGGGCGGACAAGGGTGGCTTTT	CASSLGRTRVAF
TRBD1	TRBV15	.	TRBJ2-7	TGTGCCACCAGCAGTATCGGACAGGGTCACGAGCAGTACTTC	CATSSIGQGHEQYF
.	TRBV13	.	TRBJ2-1	TGTGCCAGCAGCTTAGGCCGCAGGGTGGGTAATGAGCAGTTCTTC	CASSLGRRVGNEQFF
.	TRBV12-5	.	TRBJ1-2	TGTGCTAGTGGTTTGGGCAGCTATGGCTACACCTTC	CASGLGSYGYTF
.	TRBV10-3	.	TRBJ1-2	TGTGCCATCAGTGACGGTTATGGCTACACCTTC	CAISDGYGYTF